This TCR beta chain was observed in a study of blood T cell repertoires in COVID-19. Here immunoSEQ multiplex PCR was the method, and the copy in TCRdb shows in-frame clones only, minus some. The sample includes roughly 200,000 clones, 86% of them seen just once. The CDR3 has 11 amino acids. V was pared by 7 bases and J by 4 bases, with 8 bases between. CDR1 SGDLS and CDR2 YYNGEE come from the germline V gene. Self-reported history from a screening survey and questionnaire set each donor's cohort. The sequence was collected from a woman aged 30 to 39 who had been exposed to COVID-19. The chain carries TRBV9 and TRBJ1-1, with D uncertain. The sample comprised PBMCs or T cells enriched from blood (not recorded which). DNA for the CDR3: TGTGCCAGCGGGAGGAGCACTGAAGCTTTCTTT. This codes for CASGRSTEAFF.